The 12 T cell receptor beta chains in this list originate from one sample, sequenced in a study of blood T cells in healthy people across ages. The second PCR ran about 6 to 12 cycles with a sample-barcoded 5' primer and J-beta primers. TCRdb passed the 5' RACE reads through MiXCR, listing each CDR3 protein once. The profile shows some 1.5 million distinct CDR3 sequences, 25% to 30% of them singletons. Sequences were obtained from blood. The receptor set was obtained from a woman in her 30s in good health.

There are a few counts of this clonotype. CDR3 in amino acids: CASSFRKTDGYTF. The CDR3 DNA sequence: TGTGCCAGCAGTTTCAGGAAGACTGATGGCTACACCTTC. This chain links TRBV12-3 or TRBV12-4 with TRBJ1-2; D gene unclear. Trimming removed 3 bases at V and 6 bases at J, with 11 bases between. The CDR3 runs to 13 residues.

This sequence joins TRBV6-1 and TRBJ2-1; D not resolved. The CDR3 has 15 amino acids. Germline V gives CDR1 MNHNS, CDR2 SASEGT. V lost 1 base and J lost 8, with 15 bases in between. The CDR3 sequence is CASSEEGYPQDEQFF. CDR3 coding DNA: TGTGCCAGCAGTGAAGAGGGATATCCCCAAGATGAGCAGTTCTTC.

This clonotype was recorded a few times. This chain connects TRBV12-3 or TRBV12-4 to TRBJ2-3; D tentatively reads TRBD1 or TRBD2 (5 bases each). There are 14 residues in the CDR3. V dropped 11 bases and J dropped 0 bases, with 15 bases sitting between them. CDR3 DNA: TGTGCCGGCGATGGGGACGCTAGCACAGATACGCAGTATTTT. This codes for CAGDGDASTDTQYF.

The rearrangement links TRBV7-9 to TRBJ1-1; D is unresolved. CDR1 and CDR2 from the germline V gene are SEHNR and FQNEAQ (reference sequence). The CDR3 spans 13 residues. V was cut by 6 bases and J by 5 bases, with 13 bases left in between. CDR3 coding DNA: TGTGCCAGCAGTACCGACGGGGTAACTGAAGCTTTCTTT. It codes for CASSTDGVTEAFF.

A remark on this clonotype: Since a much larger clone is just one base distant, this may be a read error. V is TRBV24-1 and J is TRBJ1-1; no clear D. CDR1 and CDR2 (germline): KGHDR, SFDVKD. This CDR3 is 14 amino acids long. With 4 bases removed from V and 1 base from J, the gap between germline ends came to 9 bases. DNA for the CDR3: TGTGCCACCAGTGAGCAAATAGAGAACACTGAAGCTTTCTTT. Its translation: CATSEQIENTEAFF.

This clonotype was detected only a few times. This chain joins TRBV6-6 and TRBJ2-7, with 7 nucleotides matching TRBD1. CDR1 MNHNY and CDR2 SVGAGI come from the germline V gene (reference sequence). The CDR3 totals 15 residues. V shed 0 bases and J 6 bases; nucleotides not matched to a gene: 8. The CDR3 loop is CASSYSGTVLVEQYF. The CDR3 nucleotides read TGTGCCAGCAGTTACTCGGGGACAGTTCTGGTCGAGCAGTACTTC.

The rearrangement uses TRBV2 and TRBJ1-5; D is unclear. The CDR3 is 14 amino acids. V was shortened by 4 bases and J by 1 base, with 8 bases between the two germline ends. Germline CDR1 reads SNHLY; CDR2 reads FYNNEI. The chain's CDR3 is CASSGDGSNQPQHF. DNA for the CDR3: TGTGCCAGCAGTGGGGATGGGAGCAATCAGCCCCAGCATTTT.

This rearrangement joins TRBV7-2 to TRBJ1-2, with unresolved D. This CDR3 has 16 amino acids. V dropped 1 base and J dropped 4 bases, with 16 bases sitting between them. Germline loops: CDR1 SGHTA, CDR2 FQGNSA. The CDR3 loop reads CASSLDRTAATYGYTF. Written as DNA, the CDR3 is TGTGCCAGCAGCTTAGATAGGACGGCGGCTACCTATGGCTACACCTTC.

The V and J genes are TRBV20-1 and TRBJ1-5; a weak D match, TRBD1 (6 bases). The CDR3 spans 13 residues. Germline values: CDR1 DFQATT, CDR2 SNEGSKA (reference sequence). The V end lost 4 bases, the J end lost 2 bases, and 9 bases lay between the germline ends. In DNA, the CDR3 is TGCAGTGCTATGGAGGGGGGCAATCAGCCCCAGCATTTT. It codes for CSAMEGGNQPQHF.

The CDR3 loop is CASSPSPATTSEDEQFF. CDR3 coding DNA: TGCGCCAGCAGCCCCTCCCCGGCGACTACATCCGAGGACGAGCAGTTCTTC. The rearrangement joins TRBV4-3 to TRBJ2-1; possible D gene TRBD2, 5 bases. This CDR3 is 17 amino acids long. The germline V and J ends were trimmed by 4 bases and 10 bases, with 26 bases remaining between them. The germline CDR1 and CDR2 sequences are LGHNA and YSLEER.

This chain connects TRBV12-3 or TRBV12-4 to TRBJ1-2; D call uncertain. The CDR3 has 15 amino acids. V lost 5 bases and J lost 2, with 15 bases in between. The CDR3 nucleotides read TGTGCCAGCAGTATTTGGACTTTCACCAACTATGGCTACACCTTC. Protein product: CASSIWTFTNYGYTF.

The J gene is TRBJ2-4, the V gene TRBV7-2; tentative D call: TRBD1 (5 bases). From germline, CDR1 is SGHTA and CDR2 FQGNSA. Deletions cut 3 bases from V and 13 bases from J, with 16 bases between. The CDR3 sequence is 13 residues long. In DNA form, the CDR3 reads TGTGCCAGCAGCTTCGGACAAAGCAATGAGCAGTACTTC. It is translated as CASSFGQSNEQYF.